This entry is about one T cell receptor (beta chain). The read stops 3 residues short of the end of the CDR3; the missing end is completed from the germline J gene. This sample was taken from a study of T cells in women clearing cervical HPV infection. MY09/MY11 PCR detected cervical HPV DNA; dot-blot assigned genotypes. The data were produced by immunoSEQ multiplex PCR, yet TCRdb's version contains in-frame clones alone and is incomplete. The table for this sample gives about 23,000 clones. The CDR3 has 16 amino acids. The V gene end was trimmed by 7 bases and the J gene end by 2 bases; junction bases not matched to a gene: 14.

Input material: blood buffy coat. This clonotype was sampled from a woman between 18 and 75 years old with a cervical HPV16 infection that either progressed to CIN3+ or cleared (not recorded which). This chain uses TRBV23-1 with TRBJ2-7; TRBD1 aligns across 7 bases. TRBV23-1 is sorted into the ORF group, with uncertain function. This CDR3 reads CASTPWAVTGPYEQYF. The DNA read from the CDR3 is TGCGCCAGCACTCCGTGGGCGGTGACAGGGCCCTACGAG.